The rows below give T cell receptor beta chains drawn from one sample of a study of blood T cell repertoires in COVID-19. The table came from immunoSEQ multiplex PCR; TCRdb's copy has only in-frame clones and leaves some out. The sample contains over 85,000 clones, about 85% of which appear only once. Sequenced material: peripheral blood. These TCRs come from a woman in her seventies with acute or convalescent COVID-19. Each CDR3 is given with its conserved first and last residue. Fields, in order: clone size, V gene, J gene, D gene, CDR3 DNA, CDR3 protein. The D gene is left open where the match is weak. For some rows the clone size is stated as once, few or many, or as a class when expanded; others skip it.

abundance: .
v_gene: TRBV5-1
j_gene: TRBJ1-6
d_gene: .
CDR3nt: TGCGCCAGCAGCTTCCTCTCCGGGACAAATAGTAATTCACCCCTCCACTTT
CDR3aa: CASSFLSGTNSNSPLHF

abundance: .
v_gene: TRBV30
j_gene: TRBJ1-1
d_gene: .
CDR3nt: TGTGCCTGGAGGAAGCCTTTCCTTTGGAACACTGAAGCTTTCTTT
CDR3aa: CAWRKPFLWNTEAFF

abundance: .
v_gene: TRBV6-1
j_gene: TRBJ2-3
d_gene: .
CDR3nt: TGTGCCAGCAGTGAAAATCCTAGTCGGGGAACAGATACGCAGTATTTT
CDR3aa: CASSENPSRGTDTQYF

abundance: .
v_gene: TRBV11-1
j_gene: TRBJ2-5
d_gene: .
CDR3nt: TGTGCCAGCAGCTTTTATGGGGGGGCGGAAGAGACCCAGTACTTC
CDR3aa: CASSFYGGAEETQYF

abundance: .
v_gene: TRBV7-8
j_gene: TRBJ1-2
d_gene: .
CDR3nt: TGTGCCAGCAGCTTCAATAACTATGGCTACACCTTC
CDR3aa: CASSFNNYGYTF

abundance: few
v_gene: TRBV27
j_gene: TRBJ1-2
d_gene: TRBD1
CDR3nt: TGTGCCAGCAGGGCAGGGGGCGCCGTATACTATGGCTACACCTTC
CDR3aa: CASRAGGAVYYGYTF

abundance: once
v_gene: TRBV2
j_gene: TRBJ2-7
d_gene: TRBD1
CDR3nt: TGTGCCAGCAGTGCGACAGGGGAAAACGAGCAGTACTTC
CDR3aa: CASSATGENEQYF

abundance: .
v_gene: TRBV21-1
j_gene: TRBJ2-1
d_gene: .
CDR3nt: TGTGCCAGCAGCAATACCCTGAGCTCCTACAATGAGCAGTTCTTC
CDR3aa: CASSNTLSSYNEQFF

abundance: once
v_gene: TRBV19
j_gene: TRBJ1-5
d_gene: .
CDR3nt: TGTGCCAGTAGAAAGGCCCCCAGGGGAAGCAATCAGCCCCAGCATTTT
CDR3aa: CASRKAPRGSNQPQHF

abundance: .
v_gene: TRBV27
j_gene: TRBJ1-1
d_gene: .
CDR3nt: TGTGCCAGCAAAAGAGGGGGTGAGGGCACTGAAGCTTTCTTT
CDR3aa: CASKRGGEGTEAFF

abundance: .
v_gene: TRBV12-3/TRBV12-4
j_gene: TRBJ1-5
d_gene: .
CDR3nt: TGTGCCAGCAGTTTAGGGGGGGATCAGCCCCAGCATTTT
CDR3aa: CASSLGGDQPQHF

abundance: .
v_gene: TRBV19
j_gene: TRBJ1-1
d_gene: .
CDR3nt: TGTGCCAGTAGCCCGACAGGAATGAACACTGAAGCTTTCTTT
CDR3aa: CASSPTGMNTEAFF

abundance: few
v_gene: TRBV2
j_gene: TRBJ1-3
d_gene: .
CDR3nt: TGTGCCAGCAGTGGCGGGGGAACGGGAAACACCATATATTTT
CDR3aa: CASSGGGTGNTIYF

abundance: .
v_gene: TRBV28
j_gene: TRBJ2-7
d_gene: .
CDR3nt: TGTGCCAGCAGTTTGCAGGGTCTCTCCTACGAGCAGTACTTC
CDR3aa: CASSLQGLSYEQYF

abundance: once
v_gene: TRBV7-3
j_gene: TRBJ1-3
d_gene: .
CDR3nt: TGTGCCAGCAGCTTATACGGTGGAAACACCATATATTTT
CDR3aa: CASSLYGGNTIYF

abundance: .
v_gene: TRBV4-1
j_gene: TRBJ2-3
d_gene: TRBD2
CDR3nt: TGCGCCAGCAGCTCCCCTAGCGGGGGGGATACAGATACGCAGTATTTT
CDR3aa: CASSSPSGGDTDTQYF

abundance: .
v_gene: TRBV10-1
j_gene: TRBJ2-5
d_gene: .
CDR3nt: TGCGCCAGCAGTGATTCGATACCCCCAGGGGAGACCCAGTACTTC
CDR3aa: CASSDSIPPGETQYF

abundance: .
v_gene: TRBV2
j_gene: TRBJ1-2
d_gene: .
CDR3nt: TGTGCCAGCATGGCCTCTTATGGCTACACCTTC
CDR3aa: CASMASYGYTF

abundance: .
v_gene: TRBV2
j_gene: TRBJ1-5
d_gene: .
CDR3nt: TGTGCCAGCAGTCCCAGGGTCAGCAATCAGCCCCAGCATTTT
CDR3aa: CASSPRVSNQPQHF

abundance: once
v_gene: TRBV2
j_gene: TRBJ1-1
d_gene: .
CDR3nt: TGTGCCAGCAGCTCCAGTGAACGCACTGAAGCTTTCTTT
CDR3aa: CASSSSERTEAFF

abundance: few
v_gene: TRBV11-1
j_gene: TRBJ1-2
d_gene: .
CDR3nt: TGTGCCAGCAGCTCCTTGCCCCACAGGGACGGCTACACCTTC
CDR3aa: CASSSLPHRDGYTF

abundance: .
v_gene: TRBV5-1
j_gene: TRBJ2-7
d_gene: .
CDR3nt: TGCGCCAGCAGCTTACTAGCAGCCTACGAGCAGTACTTC
CDR3aa: CASSLLAAYEQYF

abundance: .
v_gene: TRBV5-6
j_gene: TRBJ1-5
d_gene: .
CDR3nt: TGTGCCAGCACCCTCCTGGGGCAAGGCAATCAGCCCCAGCATTTT
CDR3aa: CASTLLGQGNQPQHF

abundance: .
v_gene: TRBV7-3
j_gene: TRBJ2-3
d_gene: TRBD2
CDR3nt: TGTGCCAGCAGCTTATTGGCTAGCGGGGGGTCGGCCACAGATACGCAGTATTTT
CDR3aa: CASSLLASGGSATDTQYF

abundance: few
v_gene: TRBV5-5
j_gene: TRBJ2-7
d_gene: .
CDR3nt: TGTGCCAGCAGCTGGTCCGGGACAATGAGCTCCTACGAGCAGTACTTC
CDR3aa: CASSWSGTMSSYEQYF

abundance: once
v_gene: TRBV6-5
j_gene: TRBJ1-4
d_gene: .
CDR3nt: TGTGCCAGCCAAGGGATCGGGACAACCCATGAAAAACTGTTTTTT
CDR3aa: CASQGIGTTHEKLFF

abundance: .
v_gene: TRBV2
j_gene: TRBJ1-2
d_gene: TRBD1
CDR3nt: TGTGCCAGCAGTGAAGCAGGGACAGGGGATGGCTACACCTTC
CDR3aa: CASSEAGTGDGYTF

abundance: .
v_gene: TRBV14
j_gene: TRBJ1-3
d_gene: .
CDR3nt: TGTGCCAGCAGCCCTGAGGCGGCTACAGGGACTGGAAACACCATATATTTT
CDR3aa: CASSPEAATGTGNTIYF

abundance: .
v_gene: TRBV27
j_gene: TRBJ1-1
d_gene: .
CDR3nt: TGTGCCAGCAGTTTACACGATAGCAACACTGAAGCTTTCTTT
CDR3aa: CASSLHDSNTEAFF

abundance: once
v_gene: TRBV5-4
j_gene: TRBJ1-2
d_gene: .
CDR3nt: TGTGCCAGCAGCTTGGGGGGCGTGCAAGACTATGGCTACACCTTC
CDR3aa: CASSLGGVQDYGYTF

abundance: .
v_gene: TRBV10-1
j_gene: TRBJ1-1
d_gene: .
CDR3nt: TGCGCCGGGAACAGGGCGGGTAACTTGAACACTGAAGCTTTCTTT
CDR3aa: CAGNRAGNLNTEAFF

abundance: .
v_gene: TRBV9
j_gene: TRBJ1-1
d_gene: .
CDR3nt: TGTGCCAGCAGCGCTCGTGCGGGGGAATCGAACACTGAAGCTTTCTTT
CDR3aa: CASSARAGESNTEAFF

abundance: once
v_gene: TRBV10-2
j_gene: TRBJ2-7
d_gene: .
CDR3nt: TGCGCCAGCAGTGAGTCGTGGGGGGACGAGCAGTACTTC
CDR3aa: CASSESWGDEQYF

abundance: .
v_gene: TRBV5-1
j_gene: TRBJ2-7
d_gene: TRBD2
CDR3nt: TGCGCCAGCAGCTTGGTTCCAGCGGGGGCAAATTCCTACGAGCAGTACTTC
CDR3aa: CASSLVPAGANSYEQYF

abundance: .
v_gene: TRBV7-3
j_gene: TRBJ2-3
d_gene: .
CDR3nt: TGTGCCAGCAGCCCCGGGACTAGCACAGATACGCAGTATTTT
CDR3aa: CASSPGTSTDTQYF

abundance: .
v_gene: TRBV12-3/TRBV12-4
j_gene: TRBJ1-2
d_gene: .
CDR3nt: TGTGCCAGCAGTGAACAGGGCGCCTATGGCTACACCTTC
CDR3aa: CASSEQGAYGYTF

abundance: .
v_gene: TRBV6-5
j_gene: TRBJ2-1
d_gene: .
CDR3nt: TGTGCCAGCAGGAAGCGGCAGGCCTACAATGAGCAGTTCTTC
CDR3aa: CASRKRQAYNEQFF

abundance: .
v_gene: TRBV30
j_gene: TRBJ1-5
d_gene: .
CDR3nt: TGTGCCTGGAGTGGAGTCAATCAGCCCCAGCATTTT
CDR3aa: CAWSGVNQPQHF

abundance: .
v_gene: TRBV3-1/TRBV3-2
j_gene: TRBJ2-3
d_gene: TRBD2
CDR3nt: TGTGCCAGCAGCCCGTGGACTAGCGGGGGGGACGTCACAGATACGCAGTATTTT
CDR3aa: CASSPWTSGGDVTDTQYF

abundance: .
v_gene: TRBV5-1
j_gene: TRBJ1-6
d_gene: .
CDR3nt: TGCGCCAGCAGCTTGGACGGCTATAATTCACCCCTCCACTTT
CDR3aa: CASSLDGYNSPLHF

abundance: .
v_gene: TRBV19
j_gene: TRBJ1-4
d_gene: TRBD1
CDR3nt: TGTGCCAGTAGTATTGGACAGGGTGAATTTTCTGAAAAACTGTTTTTT
CDR3aa: CASSIGQGEFSEKLFF

abundance: .
v_gene: TRBV27
j_gene: TRBJ2-1
d_gene: TRBD1
CDR3nt: TGTGCCAGCGGCCGGTTTGGGACAGGGCTCAATGAGCAGTTCTTC
CDR3aa: CASGRFGTGLNEQFF

abundance: .
v_gene: TRBV11-2
j_gene: TRBJ1-1
d_gene: .
CDR3nt: TGTGCCAGCAGCTTAAGCCTGAGCACTGAAGCTTTCTTT
CDR3aa: CASSLSLSTEAFF

abundance: .
v_gene: TRBV19
j_gene: TRBJ2-2
d_gene: .
CDR3nt: TGTGCCAGTAAAAATCCGGGATACTGGAACTACACCGGGGAGCTGTTTTTT
CDR3aa: CASKNPGYWNYTGELFF

abundance: .
v_gene: TRBV29-1
j_gene: TRBJ2-3
d_gene: TRBD2
CDR3nt: TGCAGCGTTCCCACCCCCGGGGGGGGCACAGATACGCAGTATTTT
CDR3aa: CSVPTPGGGTDTQYF

abundance: .
v_gene: TRBV7-2
j_gene: TRBJ1-5
d_gene: .
CDR3nt: TGTGCCATTACAGTTAATAGCAATCAGCCCCAGCATTTT
CDR3aa: CAITVNSNQPQHF

abundance: .
v_gene: TRBV7-8
j_gene: TRBJ2-2
d_gene: .
CDR3nt: TGTGCCAGCAGCCCCCGGAGAGGGATAGACACCGGGGAGCTGTTTTTT
CDR3aa: CASSPRRGIDTGELFF

abundance: .
v_gene: TRBV18
j_gene: TRBJ1-1
d_gene: .
CDR3nt: TGTGCCAGCTCACCACGGGAAGTGAGGGACACTGAAGCTTTCTTT
CDR3aa: CASSPREVRDTEAFF

abundance: .
v_gene: TRBV13
j_gene: TRBJ1-2
d_gene: TRBD1
CDR3nt: TGTGCCAGCAGCCGGACAGGGTTTCAAGGCTACACCTTC
CDR3aa: CASSRTGFQGYTF

abundance: .
v_gene: TRBV6-1
j_gene: TRBJ2-6
d_gene: TRBD1
CDR3nt: TGTGCCAGCAGTGAAAGGAGGATAGACAGGGCAACCTTCTCTGGGGCCAACGTCCTGACTTTC
CDR3aa: CASSERRIDRATFSGANVLTF

abundance: once
v_gene: TRBV11-2
j_gene: TRBJ1-1
d_gene: .
CDR3nt: TGTGCCAGCAGCTTATCGGCAGGTTGGAACACTGAAGCTTTCTTT
CDR3aa: CASSLSAGWNTEAFF

abundance: .
v_gene: TRBV11-2
j_gene: TRBJ2-1
d_gene: TRBD2
CDR3nt: TGTGCCAGCAGCAACCCGGAAAAGGGAGGGAATGAGCAGTTCTTC
CDR3aa: CASSNPEKGGNEQFF

abundance: .
v_gene: TRBV2
j_gene: TRBJ1-5
d_gene: .
CDR3nt: TGTGCCAGCAGTGAAGCGCTGGGTAGGGGCGGCAATCAGCCCCAGCATTTT
CDR3aa: CASSEALGRGGNQPQHF

abundance: .
v_gene: TRBV21-1
j_gene: TRBJ2-3
d_gene: .
CDR3nt: TGTGCCAGCAGCAAAAATCTAACTAGCGGGGTAGGTCACCCTAGCACAGATACGCAGTATTTT
CDR3aa: CASSKNLTSGVGHPSTDTQYF

abundance: .
v_gene: TRBV10-3
j_gene: TRBJ1-2
d_gene: TRBD1
CDR3nt: TGTGCCATCAGTGACACGGACAGGGGCTTTGGCTACACCTTC
CDR3aa: CAISDTDRGFGYTF

abundance: .
v_gene: TRBV19
j_gene: TRBJ1-2
d_gene: .
CDR3nt: TGTGCCAGTAGTTTTACTGCTAACTATGGCTACACCTTC
CDR3aa: CASSFTANYGYTF

abundance: .
v_gene: TRBV29-1
j_gene: TRBJ1-4
d_gene: .
CDR3nt: TGCAGCTCTCAGGGGTGGGGAGACGGGGAAAAACTGTTTTTT
CDR3aa: CSSQGWGDGEKLFF

abundance: .
v_gene: TRBV27
j_gene: TRBJ1-5
d_gene: TRBD1
CDR3nt: TGTGCCAGCAGTCCAAGGGGGGACAGGAACAATCAGCCCCAGCATTTT
CDR3aa: CASSPRGDRNNQPQHF

abundance: .
v_gene: TRBV11-2
j_gene: TRBJ2-1
d_gene: .
CDR3nt: TGTGCCAGCAGCTTCCCTCAGGGGACGGCGTACAATGAGCAGTTCTTC
CDR3aa: CASSFPQGTAYNEQFF

abundance: .
v_gene: TRBV10-1
j_gene: TRBJ1-3
d_gene: .
CDR3nt: TGCGCCAGCAGTCCCGACACCGTCTCTGGAAACACCATATATTTT
CDR3aa: CASSPDTVSGNTIYF